This TCR beta chain was obtained from a study of PD-1 blockade in classical Hodgkin lymphoma. Study-level points and caveats: The baseline diversity of complete responders showed similarity to that of newly diagnosed patients.

Trimming took 3 bases from V and 3 from J; bases not matched to a gene: 9. The CDR3 consists of 15 residues. The germline V gene encodes CDR1 SGHRS and CDR2 YFSETQ. Following autologous stem cell transplantation, relapse occurred in every patient, and exposure to brentuximab vedotin varied. Notes on this clone: Antigen unknown.

TCRdb keeps only in-frame clones here, not all; method: immunoSEQ multiplex PCR. The sample records 37,000 or so clones, about 86% being singletons. The clonotype was recovered from a human donor with classical Hodgkin lymphoma. This specimen was peripheral blood mononuclear cells (PBMCs), taken before the second cycle of nivolumab. J is TRBJ2-7 and V is TRBV5-1; 7 bases align to TRBD1. CDR3 bases: TGCGCCAGCAGCTCCTTCTCGACAGGGTACTACGAGCAGTACTTC. Amino acid sequence: CASSSFSTGYYEQYF.